The clone carrying this TCR beta chain was seen more than once but under ten times. Its antigen is not known. The sample belongs to a study of T cell responses to AZD1222 COVID-19 vaccine. At the level of the study: Recipients boosted at about 4 weeks or about 12 weeks are pooled. Study results and caveats: Clonal diversity was possibly underestimated, and white British individuals and females predominated among donors.

Measured with immunoSEQ multiplex PCR; TCRdb has only the in-frame clones, and not every one. The sample consists of 100,000 to 150,000 clones, over 80% of them appearing once. Specimen: peripheral blood, collected on day 0 of AZD1222 vaccination. This TCR came from an adult in good health.

The CDR3 DNA is TGTGCCAGCAGCCAGGGGGCGCAGACTGAAGCTTTCTTT. Encoded protein: CASSQGAQTEAFF. The V call is TRBV11-3, the J call TRBJ1-1; TRBD1 aligns across 8 bases. Germline-derived CDR1 and CDR2 are SGHNT and YENEEA. Losses at the gene ends were 5 bases for V and 5 bases for J; bases not matched to a gene: 4. The CDR3 runs to 13 residues.